This entry is about one T cell receptor beta chain. Per the study methods: Counts of nucleated cells, estimated from reference gene primer amplification, were obtained. Assay used: immunoSEQ multiplex PCR; TCRdb lists only in-frame clones, some missing. The V and J calls and clone size come from that table; D and trimming were worked out from the DNA. The sample has 89,000 or so clones, 86% seen once. The data are from a study of blood T cell repertoires in COVID-19. Study overall: Acute and convalescent COVID-19 specimens originated in the United States, Italy and Spain. In each case, the material was cDNA or gDNA derived from T cells, B-cell-depleted T cells, or PBMCs.

V lost 4 bases, J lost 0 bases, and 15 bases lay in between. The CDR3 contains 16 residues. The germline V gene encodes CDR1 LGHNA and CDR2 YSLEER. Sequencing was carried out using peripheral blood. The TCR originated in a man aged 50-60 years with active COVID-19. This chain uses TRBV4-3 with TRBJ1-2; D ambiguous. DNA of the CDR3: TGCGCCAGCAGCCGAGGAGAGGCGGGCTCTAACTATGGCTACACCTTC. It translates to CASSRGEAGSNYGYTF.